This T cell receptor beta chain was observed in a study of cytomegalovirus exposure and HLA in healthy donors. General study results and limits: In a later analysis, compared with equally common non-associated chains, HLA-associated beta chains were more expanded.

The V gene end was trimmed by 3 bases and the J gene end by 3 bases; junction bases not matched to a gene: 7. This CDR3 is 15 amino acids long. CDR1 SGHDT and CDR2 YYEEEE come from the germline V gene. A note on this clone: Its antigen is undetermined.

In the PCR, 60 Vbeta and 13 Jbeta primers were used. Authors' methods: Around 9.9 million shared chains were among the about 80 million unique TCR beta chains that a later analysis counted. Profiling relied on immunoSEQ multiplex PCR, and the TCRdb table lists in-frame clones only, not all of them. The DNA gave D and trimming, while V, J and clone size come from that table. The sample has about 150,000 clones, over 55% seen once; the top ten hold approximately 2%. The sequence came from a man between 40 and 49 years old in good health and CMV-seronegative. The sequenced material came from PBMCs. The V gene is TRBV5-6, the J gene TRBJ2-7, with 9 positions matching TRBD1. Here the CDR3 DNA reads TGTGCCAGCAGCTACGGGGACAGGGAACTCTACGAGCAGTACTTC. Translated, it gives CASSYGDRELYEQYF.